One sample yielded the 6 T cell receptor beta chains listed below, sequenced in a study of PD-L1 blockade in urothelial cancer. The protocol was immunoSEQ multiplex PCR, while the TCRdb copy is restricted to in-frame clones and leaves out a portion. Of some 97,000 clones in the sample, roughly nine tenths were seen once. The source material was PBMCs, sampled around atezolizumab (anti-PD-L1) treatment. Every receptor here comes from a woman at least 80 years old with urothelial cancer.

This clone was observed a single time. CDR3 nucleotide sequence: TGTGCCAGCAGGCCTCCCCTGACGGGGTTCGGCAATGAGCAGTTCTTC. Protein: CASRPPLTGFGNEQFF. This chain uses TRBV2 with TRBJ2-1, with D possibly matching TRBD2 (5 bases). This CDR3 is built from 16 residues. Germline CDR1 SNHLY, CDR2 FYNNEI. Trimming left V 6 bases short and J 6 bases short, with 21 bases between.

This clone has more than one count but fewer than ten. CDR3 bases: TGTGCCAGCAGCGGGGGATCCCCTGAAGCTTTCTTT. Translating it yields CASSGGSPEAFF. The rearrangement links TRBV2 to TRBJ1-1; D may be TRBD1 (5 bases). Germline CDR1 and CDR2: SNHLY and FYNNEI. The germline V and J ends were trimmed by 6 bases and 6 bases, with 11 bases remaining between them. This CDR3 comprises 12 residues.

This clone was seen just once. CDR3: CASSIVSSGANVLTF. The CDR3 DNA follows: TGTGCCAGTAGTATAGTGAGCTCTGGGGCCAACGTCCTGACTTTC. The chain recombines TRBV19 with TRBJ2-6, with no clear D. Germline CDR1 LNHDA, CDR2 SQIVND (reference sequence). The V gene lost 1 base and the J gene lost 0 bases, with 4 bases spanning the gap. The CDR3 extends over 15 amino acids. The entire variable domain, with the rest obtained from reference TRBV19 and TRBJ2-6, is as follows: DGGITQSPKYLFRKEGQNVTLSCEQNLNHDAMYWYRQDPGQGLRLIYYSQIVNDFQKGDIAEGYSVSREKKESFPLTVTSAQKNPTAFYLCASSIVSSGANVLTFGAGSRLTVL.

The rearrangement joins TRBV7-2 to TRBJ2-3; possible D gene TRBD2, 6 bases. Per germline, CDR1 SGHTA and CDR2 FQGNSA. This CDR3 spans 15 amino acids. Trimming took 1 base from V and 4 from J, leaving 12 bases between them. CDR3 nucleotides: TGTGCCAGCAGCTTAGGAGGGACTCGGGCAGATACGCAGTATTTT. This encodes CASSLGGTRADTQYF.

In regard to this clone: The identical CDR3 is also encoded by other nucleotide sequences in the sample. The V and J genes are TRBV14 and TRBJ1-2, with D perhaps TRBD1 (5 bases). Trimming left V 0 bases short and J 4 bases short, with 12 bases between. Germline V gene data show CDR1 as SGHDN and CDR2 as FVKESK. The CDR3 spans 15 residues. The CDR3 region has the DNA TGTGCCAGCAGCCAAGATCGGGGGGGAAGCTATGGCTACACCTTC. This encodes CASSQDRGGSYGYTF.

CDR3 residues: CASSLLGTGDNEQFF. The DNA for the CDR3 is TGTGCCAGCAGTTTATTGGGGACAGGAGACAATGAGCAGTTCTTC. The rearrangement uses TRBV27 and TRBJ2-1; 8 nucleotides line up with TRBD1. CDR1 is MNHEY, CDR2 SMNVEV, per germline (reference sequence). Germline trimming cut 1 base from V and 5 bases from J; bases unmatched to any gene: 4. This CDR3 comprises 15 residues.